The entry below describes one TCR beta chain. What it binds is not known. This sample was included in a study of shared clonotypes between healthy human individuals. Study in general: Donors had three CD4 naive, three CD4 memory, two CD8 naive and one CD8 memory plate apiece.

The CDR3 length is 15 residues. V was pared by 6 bases and J by 2 bases, with 5 bases of the junction left unmatched. Germline V gene sequence: CDR1 MRHNA, CDR2 SNTAGT. Sequencing was performed with immunoSEQ multiplex PCR; in TCRdb, only in-frame clones are kept and a portion is missing. Here the sample spans about 1.4 million clones, 95% to 97% being singletons. The study, taken as a whole, reports: Four donors held about 5% of naive CD4 clonotypes in common. Naive subsets usually exceeded memory subsets in estimated richness.

This sequence joins TRBV6-4 and TRBJ1-4; TRBD1 matches at 8 bases. Sequencing was performed on naive CD4+ T cells sorted from blood. Subset in this sample: CD45RA+ positively selected. This receptor was identified in a man younger than 45 in good health. CDR3 protein: CASSLTGATNEKLFF. The DNA for the CDR3 is TGTGCCAGCAGCTTGACAGGGGCCACTAATGAAAAACTGTTTTTT.